Listed below are T cell receptor beta chains from one sample, sequenced in a study of blood T cell repertoires in COVID-19. The method was immunoSEQ multiplex PCR; TCRdb's version includes in-frame clones alone and lacks a portion of them. Of about 87,000 clones listed, about 86% were seen once; the top ten hold about a sixth. Sequences were obtained from peripheral blood. The receptors here all came from a woman in her fifties or sixties with acute or convalescent COVID-19. The conserved cysteine and the conserved F or W are not part of the CDR3 here. The D gene is left open where the match is weak. Size is omitted from some rows. Given values are once, few, many or a class for expanded clones.

D gene	V gene	CDR3 length	clone size	J gene	CDR3 protein
.	TRBV6-5	14	.	TRBJ2-2	ASSYLLTGNTGELF
.	TRBV7-9	11	.	TRBJ1-2	ASSPVRGDGYT
TRBD1	TRBV6-2/TRBV6-3	13	few	TRBJ1-1	ASSYLGQLNTEAF
TRBD2	TRBV24-1	12	.	TRBJ2-1	ATAMGGSDNEQF
TRBD1	TRBV11-3	13	.	TRBJ1-5	ASSLGQGGNQPQH
TRBD2	TRBV4-1	15	.	TRBJ2-5	ASSQGERGRAPQTQY
.	TRBV30	13	.	TRBJ1-1	AWSVIGRKNTEAF
TRBD1	TRBV24-1	13	.	TRBJ1-5	ATSGQTGGNQPQH
.	TRBV3-1/TRBV3-2	12	.	TRBJ1-2	ASSQDVLFGGYT
TRBD1	TRBV6-1	12	.	TRBJ1-2	ASSFGQGPYGYT
.	TRBV5-1	15	.	TRBJ2-2	ASSSEAGTTNTGELF
.	TRBV7-9	12	.	TRBJ2-1	ASSLAQVAREQF
.	TRBV29-1	10	few	TRBJ1-1	SVVEGRAEAF
TRBD1	TRBV6-5	14	.	TRBJ2-2	ASSYSDRINTGELF
.	TRBV2	12	few	TRBJ1-1	ASSEQGPNTEAF
.	TRBV28	13	.	TRBJ1-1	ASSLFSARGMWAF
TRBD1	TRBV6-4	18	.	TRBJ1-6	ASRGDRQNPYHSYNSPLH
.	TRBV19	13	.	TRBJ1-1	ASSIRPGQNTEAF
.	TRBV6-4	11	.	TRBJ2-1	ASSRERLSEQF
.	TRBV18	13	few	TRBJ2-5	ASSPVDRKQETQY
.	TRBV5-1	11	.	TRBJ1-1	ASSGGSNTEAF
TRBD2	TRBV9	14	.	TRBJ2-1	ASSALAGGPRNEQF
.	TRBV3-1/TRBV3-2	10	.	TRBJ2-1	ASSRGVNEQF
.	TRBV1	13	.	TRBJ2-5	TSSQFRGRQETQY
.	TRBV6-5	11	.	TRBJ1-1	ASSLGVRTEAF
.	TRBV19	11	.	TRBJ1-2	ASSIGGVYGYT
.	TRBV25-1	11	.	TRBJ2-5	ATSGPNQETQY
TRBD1	TRBV5-6	13	.	TRBJ2-7	ASSLTGQGSYEQY
.	TRBV19	12	once	TRBJ1-4	ASSITADSEKLF
TRBD2	TRBV11-2	14	.	TRBJ2-7	ASSLSSAGANYEQY
.	TRBV11-3	11	.	TRBJ1-1	ASSALRNTEAF
TRBD1	TRBV10-3	11	.	TRBJ1-4	AISDRTGEKLF
TRBD2	TRBV7-2	13	.	TRBJ2-5	ASSPQAGGKETQY
.	TRBV7-3	13	.	TRBJ1-1	ASSLTFGLNTEAF
.	TRBV7-9	12	.	TRBJ1-2	ASSLEAQGNGYT
.	TRBV11-3	11	.	TRBJ2-3	ASSLYLGDTQY
.	TRBV7-6	13	.	TRBJ2-3	ASSLMAGSTDTQY
.	TRBV30	13	.	TRBJ1-4	AWGLKGGTNEKLF
TRBD2	TRBV7-6	14	.	TRBJ2-3	ASSPASGSWGDTQY
.	TRBV29-1	11	.	TRBJ2-5	SVEVEVMETQY
TRBD1	TRBV6-4	12	.	TRBJ1-1	ASSRDRGGTEAF
.	TRBV30	14	.	TRBJ1-6	AWTQGGSSYNSPLH
TRBD1	TRBV12-3/TRBV12-4	11	once	TRBJ1-1	ASSFGGYRGAF
.	TRBV19	10	.	TRBJ2-2	ASLGVTGELF
TRBD1	TRBV7-8	12	.	TRBJ2-7	ASSLLTGGSEQY
.	TRBV6-5	9	once	TRBJ1-2	ASSQEGGYT